These T cell receptor beta chains were read from a single sample in a study of STAT5B mutations in CD4+ large granular lymphocyte leukemia. Assay: immunoSEQ multiplex PCR; the TCRdb copy retains only in-frame clones and omits some. The sample carries about 31,000 clones, 76% recorded once. The specimen was CD4+ T cells from blood buffy coats. These receptor sequences come from a human donor in good health. The CDR3 runs from the conserved cysteine through the conserved F or W. The D gene is left open where the match is weak. Size is stated for part of the rows, as once, few or many counts, or as a class when the clone is expanded.

j_call v_call d_call clone_size cdr3_nt cdr3_aa
TRBJ1-5 TRBV6-1 TRBD1 . TGTGCCAGCAATCCGACAGGGAGCAATCAGCCCCAGCATTTT CASNPTGSNQPQHF
TRBJ2-3 TRBV7-9 TRBD2 . TGTGCCAGCAGCTTAGCAGCGGGAAGGGATACGCAGTATTTT CASSLAAGRDTQYF
TRBJ1-2 TRBV19 . . TGTGCCACCTCGGAGATAGGATATGGCTACACCTTC CATSEIGYGYTF
TRBJ2-5 TRBV9 . . TGTGCCAGCAGCACTTTTGGCCGGGAGACCCAGTACTTC CASSTFGRETQYF
TRBJ2-7 TRBV7-8 TRBD1 . TGTGCCAGCAGCTTCGGGACAGGGTACGAGCAGTACTTC CASSFGTGYEQYF
TRBJ2-7 TRBV6-6 TRBD2 . TGTGCCAGCAGTTACCTAGCGGGGTTTTACGAGCAGTACTTC CASSYLAGFYEQYF
TRBJ2-7 TRBV7-2 . . TGTGCCAGCAGCTTAGTAAGTTCCAACTCCTACGAGCAGTACTTC CASSLVSSNSYEQYF
TRBJ1-3 TRBV15 TRBD1 . TGTGCCACCAGAACGTACAGGGGTTCTGGAAACACCATATATTTT CATRTYRGSGNTIYF
TRBJ1-1 TRBV13 . once TGTGCCAGCAGCTTGTACGGGACGCCGAACACTGAAGCTTTCTTT CASSLYGTPNTEAFF
TRBJ2-7 TRBV10-2 . few TGCGCCAGCAGTGTGGCAGGGAGACACGACGAGCAGTACTTC CASSVAGRHDEQYF
TRBJ1-6 TRBV19 . . TGTGCCAGTAGTATTCACCAGATTAATAATTCACCCCTCCACTTT CASSIHQINNSPLHF
TRBJ2-6 TRBV6-6 . . TGTGCCAGCTGGGCGGTGAGCTCTGGGGCCAACGTCCTGACTTTC CASWAVSSGANVLTF
TRBJ2-6 TRBV5-1 . . TGCGCCAGCAGCTTGTCCTCTGGGGCCAACGTCCTGACTTTC CASSLSSGANVLTF
TRBJ2-1 TRBV27 TRBD2 once TGTGCCAGCAGTAGCTCGGCACTAGCGCACGCTGAGCAGTTCTTC CASSSSALAHAEQFF
TRBJ2-1 TRBV19 . . TGTGCCAGTAGTACGAGTGGCGGACTTGGCAGCGAGCAGTTCTTC CASSTSGGLGSEQFF
TRBJ2-7 TRBV5-1 TRBD2 . TGCGCCAGCAGCTCCTTAGCGGGGAAAATCTACGAGCAGTACTTC CASSSLAGKIYEQYF
TRBJ1-4 TRBV10-2 TRBD1 few TGCGCCAGCAGTGGCCGGGACAGGGCTTATGAAAAACTGTTTTTT CASSGRDRAYEKLFF
TRBJ1-2 TRBV10-3 . . TGTGCCATCAGTGATGGTCCCCACGTTAACTATGGCTACACCTTC CAISDGPHVNYGYTF
TRBJ2-3 TRBV7-2 TRBD2 . TGTGCCAGCAGCTACGGGACTAGCAGAGATACGCAGTATTTT CASSYGTSRDTQYF
TRBJ2-5 TRBV27 TRBD1 . TGTGCCAGCTCACTCGCTCGGGACAGACTGAAAGAGACCCAGTACTTC CASSLARDRLKETQYF
TRBJ1-1 TRBV19 . . TGTGCCAGTAGTCCCACGTCGACGGGGAGGACTGAAGCTTTCTTT CASSPTSTGRTEAFF
TRBJ2-2 TRBV4-2 . . TGTGCCAGCAGCCATGGTGCGCGAGCCAACACCGGGGAGCTGTTTTTT CASSHGARANTGELFF
TRBJ2-2 TRBV2 TRBD2 . TGTGCCAGCCGTGCCCGACCCGGGACTAGCGGGAGGTACGGGGAGCTGTTTTTT CASRARPGTSGRYGELFF
TRBJ1-2 TRBV7-2 . . TGTGCCAGCAGCCACCGGGAGGGTGGAGGCTATGGCTACACCTTC CASSHREGGGYGYTF
TRBJ1-5 TRBV10-3 . few TGTGCCACCCGATCGGGGAATCAGCCCCAGCATTTT CATRSGNQPQHF
TRBJ2-7 TRBV15 . . TGTGCCACCAGCAGAGATCCATCCTACGAGCAGTACTTC CATSRDPSYEQYF
TRBJ2-7 TRBV5-1 TRBD2 . TGCGCCAGCAGCCCAACTAGCGGGAGTTCTTACGAGCAGTACTTC CASSPTSGSSYEQYF
TRBJ1-1 TRBV20-1 . few TGCAGTGCTAGCCCGGGTCAAGCGGCTTTCTTT CSASPGQAAFF
TRBJ2-3 TRBV29-1 . . TGCAGCGTTGGAGATCGAGATACGCAGTATTTT CSVGDRDTQYF
TRBJ2-3 TRBV11-1 TRBD2 once TGTGCCAGCAGGCCCAGCGGGGACACAGATACGCAGTATTTT CASRPSGDTDTQYF
TRBJ2-5 TRBV6-1 . . TGTGCCAGCAGTCCGAGGGGAGGTATAGAGACCCAGTACTTC CASSPRGGIETQYF
TRBJ2-7 TRBV29-1 . . TGCAGCGTGGGGACACGTTACGAGCAGTACTTC CSVGTRYEQYF
TRBJ2-7 TRBV10-3 . . TGTGCCATCAGTGAGGGCAGGCTGGGTTACGAGCAGTACTTC CAISEGRLGYEQYF
TRBJ2-3 TRBV5-1 TRBD1 . TGCGCCAGCAGCTGGGTTGGGACAGGAACCTATCATACGCAGTATTTT CASSWVGTGTYHTQYF
TRBJ1-3 TRBV6-4 . . TGTGCCAGCAGTGACGAGCCAGGGCGAGGAAACACCATATATTTT CASSDEPGRGNTIYF
TRBJ2-1 TRBV10-1 . . TGCGCCAGCAGTGAGACCAAGGGCCGGCCCTACAATGAGCAGTTCTTC CASSETKGRPYNEQFF
TRBJ1-5 TRBV7-6 . few TGTGCCAGCAGCCCGGGGAGGATTGGCAATCAGCCCCAGCATTTT CASSPGRIGNQPQHF
TRBJ1-2 TRBV7-2 . few TGTGCCAGCAGTCCGGGCTTCAACTATGGCTACACCTTC CASSPGFNYGYTF
TRBJ2-5 TRBV5-1 . . TGCGCCAGCAGCTTGGCGGCCGCCGGGGAGACCCAGTACTTC CASSLAAAGETQYF
TRBJ1-6 TRBV7-9 . . TGTGCCAGCAGTCATGACGTCCCCCTACCCCTCCACTTT CASSHDVPLPLHF
TRBJ2-3 TRBV5-1 TRBD2 . TGCGCCAGCAGCTGGGGGACTAGCGAAGATACGCAGTATTTT CASSWGTSEDTQYF
TRBJ2-5 TRBV29-1 . . TGCAGCGTCGAAAAAGAGACCCAGTACTTC CSVEKETQYF
TRBJ1-5 TRBV19 . . TGTGCCAGTAGTATAATAGCCGGGACCGCGGGCAATCAGCCCCAGCATTTT CASSIIAGTAGNQPQHF
TRBJ2-5 TRBV6-6 TRBD2 . TGTGCCAGCAGTTACGGGCTAGCGGGGTCCCAAGAGACCCAGTACTTC CASSYGLAGSQETQYF
TRBJ2-2 TRBV19 TRBD2 once TGTGCCAGTAGTATTCTTGGCTCCGGGACTAGCGGGAGGGCTACCGGGGAGCTGTTTTTT CASSILGSGTSGRATGELFF
TRBJ2-1 TRBV6-6 TRBD1 . TGTGCCAGCAGTTACTCCCCCGGGACAGGGGTGGTCTTC CASSYSPGTGVVF
TRBJ2-5 TRBV5-5 . . TGTGCCAGCAGCTCGACTGGGGGACAAGAGACCCAGTACTTC CASSSTGGQETQYF
TRBJ1-2 TRBV4-3 TRBD1 few TGCGCCAGCAGCCAAGATCTTGGACAGGGGGCGAGGGGCTACACCTTC CASSQDLGQGARGYTF
TRBJ2-2 TRBV10-2 . once TGCGCCAGCAGTTCAATGATTGGCGGGGAGCTGTTTTTT CASSSMIGGELFF
TRBJ1-1 TRBV19 . . TGTGCCAGTAGTATCCCCGGCGGGCGGACTGAAGCTTTCTTT CASSIPGGRTEAFF
TRBJ1-1 TRBV6-1 . few TGTGCCAGCAGTGAAGGAGGGACGCCTTCGCGAACTGAAGCTTTCTTT CASSEGGTPSRTEAFF
TRBJ2-5 TRBV4-1 TRBD2 once TGCGCCAGCAGCCTACTGGGGCTAGCGGGGGGGATTGGTTACCAAGAGACCCAGTACTTC CASSLLGLAGGIGYQETQYF
TRBJ2-1 TRBV11-2 TRBD2 . TGTGCCAGCAGCTTAGGGACTAGCGGACCTTGGGATGAGCAGTTCTTC CASSLGTSGPWDEQFF
TRBJ1-5 TRBV2 . few TGTGCCAGCAAGATACAGGGCGTAGGCAATCAGCCCCAGCATTTT CASKIQGVGNQPQHF
TRBJ2-7 TRBV23-1 . . TGCGCCAGCAGTCAATCCGAAGACTATTCCTACGAGCAGTACTTC CASSQSEDYSYEQYF
TRBJ2-5 TRBV14 TRBD2 . TGTGCCAGCAGCCTTTCTCCCAGACTAGCGGGGGCACAAGAGACCCAGTACTTC CASSLSPRLAGAQETQYF
TRBJ2-2 TRBV6-6 . . TGTGCCAGCAGTTACCCCCTCGGTACCGGGGAGCTGTTTTTT CASSYPLGTGELFF
TRBJ2-7 TRBV19 TRBD2 . TGTGCCAGTAGTATAGCTAGCGGGAGCTCTTACGAGCAGTACTTC CASSIASGSSYEQYF
TRBJ2-2 TRBV5-1 . few TGCGCCAGCAGCTTGTCTTCGGTCATCGGGGAGCTGTTTTTT CASSLSSVIGELFF